This paragraph covers one TCR beta chain sequence. Antigen specificity is unknown. This specimen belongs to a study of OX40 agonist ivuxolimab in advanced cancers. Study conclusions and caveats: The antigen specificity of the peripheral T cells (those that were expanded) was not determined. The average count of expanded clones was higher among CD8+ T cells than among CD4+. In the 0.1 to 3.0 mg/kg range, CD4+ and CD8+ blood T cells had expanded clonally by week 6. Certain nonresponding patients likewise had low normalized T-cell clonal expansion.

Only in-frame clones appear in the TCRdb table, and some are missing; sequencing was by immunoSEQ multiplex PCR. There are fewer than 70,000 clones in the sample; roughly 90% occur only once, and approximately 2.6% lies in the top ten. V was cut by 5 bases and J by 0 bases, with 10 bases left in between. The CDR3 contains 14 residues. Germline assignment: CDR1 MNHEY and CDR2 SVGAGI. The sequence was collected from an adult with an advanced solid tumor such as melanoma, head and neck, liver or kidney cancer. This chain links TRBV6-5 with TRBJ1-2, with D perhaps TRBD1 (6 bases). The sample was CD4+ or CD8+ T cells sorted from blood, taken in a trial of the OX40 agonist ivuxolimab. This CDR3 reads CASSLTGANYGYTF. The CDR3 DNA reads TGTGCCAGCAGTCTGACAGGCGCTAACTATGGCTACACCTTC.